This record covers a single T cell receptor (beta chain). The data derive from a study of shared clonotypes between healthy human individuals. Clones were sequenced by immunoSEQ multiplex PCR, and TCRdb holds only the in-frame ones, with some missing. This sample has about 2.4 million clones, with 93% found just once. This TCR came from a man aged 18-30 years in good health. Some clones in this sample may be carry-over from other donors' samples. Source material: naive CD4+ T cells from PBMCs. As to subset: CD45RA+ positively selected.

The chain's CDR3 is CASSDSDSNQPQHF. In DNA, the CDR3 is TGTGCCAGCAGTGATTCAGATAGCAATCAGCCCCAGCATTTT. The chain couples TRBV2 to TRBJ1-5; D is ambiguous. With 3 bases removed from V and 0 bases from J, the gap between germline ends came to 6 bases. CDR3 size: 14 residues. CDR1 is SNHLY and CDR2 is FYNNEI in the germline V gene.